The sequence of this T cell receptor beta chain was determined in a study of blood T cell repertoires in COVID-19. Study summary: Acute and convalescent COVID-19 specimens originated in the United States, Italy and Spain. T cells, B-cell-depleted T cells, or PBMCs supplied cDNA or gDNA.

The CDR3 length is 13 residues. V lost 2 bases, J lost 7 bases, and 11 bases lay in between. CDR1 is KGHSH, CDR2 LQKENI, per germline. Per the study methods: By means of reference gene primer amplification, nucleated cell counts were estimated. Profiled with immunoSEQ multiplex PCR; TCRdb holds only in-frame clones, not every one. V, J and clone size reflect that table, while D and trimming were determined from the DNA. Of over 100,000 clones listed, approximately 89% are singletons. The receptor comes from a man between 50 and 59 years old with acute or convalescent COVID-19. Sequences were obtained from peripheral blood. The rearrangement uses TRBV18 and TRBJ1-2; weak D call: TRBD1 (5 bases). The CDR3 loop reads CASSPIQDPGYTF. The CDR3 nucleotides read TGTGCCAGCTCACCAATACAGGATCCTGGCTACACCTTC.